Given below is one T cell receptor (beta chain) in context. The antigen remains unidentified. This sample was taken from a study of blood T cells in healthy people across ages. Study conclusions and caveats: Higher diversity, along with more naive CD4+ cells, distinguished long-lived donors from aged donors. Unknown donor CMV status possibly confounded expanded clonotype changes.

Primed by a sample-barcoded 5' primer and a J-beta primer mix, a second PCR proceeded for about 7 to 11 cycles. MiXCR, applied by TCRdb to the 5' RACE reads, yields one record per CDR3 protein. The repertoire consists of 650,000 to 950,000 distinct CDR3 sequences, with 40% to 50% occurring once and the leading ten covering under 20%. The CDR3 is made up of 21 amino acids. Germline trimming cut 1 base from V and 2 bases from J; bases unmatched to any gene: 20. Looked up from germline, CDR1 is SGHAT and CDR2 is FQDESV (reference sequence). The gene calls are TRBV11-1 and TRBJ2-5; 9 bases line up with TRBD2. The sample taken for sequencing was blood. This receptor was identified in a man between 60 and 70 years old in good health. CDR3 coding DNA: TGTGCCAGCAGCTTAGGGCTCCTGAGCGGGAGGAGGCTTTGGAGGCAAGAGACCCAGTACTTC. Protein: CASSLGLLSGRRLWRQETQYF.